Each of the 6 T cell receptor beta chains below was sequenced from the same sample in a study of CD8 T cells in Susac syndrome. An amount of RNA that ranged from roughly 0.5 to 1 ug was reverse transcribed with random hexamers. TCRdb re-called the immunoSEQ multiplex PCR reads through MiXCR, storing one row per CDR3 protein. The sample includes hundreds of thousands of distinct CDR3 sequences, roughly 94% of them seen just once. Sequencing was performed on CD4+ T cells from PBMCs. These receptors all stem from a human donor with multiple sclerosis.

The rearrangement uses TRBV29-1 and TRBJ2-3, with D possibly TRBD2 on 5 matching bases. Germline CDR1 reads SQVTM; CDR2 reads ANQGSEA. The CDR3 extends over 13 amino acids. V lost 4 bases and J lost 4, with 12 bases in between. CDR3: CSVAGSRADTQYF. The CDR3, as DNA: TGCAGCGTTGCGGGGTCAAGGGCAGATACGCAGTATTTT.

This clonotype is a singleton in its sample. V and J are TRBV29-1 and TRBJ2-7; D remains ambiguous. CDR1 SQVTM and CDR2 ANQGSEA come from the germline V gene. V was clipped by 4 bases and J by 5 bases, with 15 bases between them. The CDR3 consists of 13 residues. The CDR3 DNA sequence: TGCAGCGTTGTTCCCGTCACATCCCACGAGCAGTACTTC. It specifies CSVVPVTSHEQYF.

The chain links TRBV29-1 to TRBJ2-3; TRBD1 aligns across 7 bases. The V gene's germline CDR1 is SQVTM and CDR2 ANQGSEA. V lost 3 bases and J lost 2; bases outside the gene matches: 14. The CDR3 spans 17 residues. This CDR3 is CSVDRFQGGRDTDTQYF. The CDR3 region has the DNA TGCAGCGTTGATCGGTTTCAAGGGGGCAGGGACACAGATACGCAGTATTTT.

V and J are TRBV6-5 and TRBJ2-7, with 8 bases fitting TRBD2. Germline lookup yields CDR1 MNHEY and CDR2 SVGAGI. CDR3 length: 12 amino acids. V trimming: 10 bases; J trimming: 11 bases; junction bases outside the gene matches: 13. The DNA for the CDR3 is TGTGCCACCGGAGGATCGGCGGGGGGAGAGTACGTC. Protein: CATGGSAGGEYV.

The V call is TRBV30, the J call TRBJ2-5, with 8 bases that match TRBD2. In germline, CDR1 is GTSNPN, CDR2 SVGIG (reference sequence). The CDR3 runs to 16 residues. The ends lost 4 bases at V and 1 base at J; junction bases unmatched: 11. The CDR3 DNA is TGTGCCTGGATTCGATCCCCCGGACTAGCCCAAGAGACCCAGTACTTC. Amino acids: CAWIRSPGLAQETQYF.

The V gene is TRBV6-6, the J gene TRBJ1-5; D call uncertain. CDR1 and CDR2 from the germline V gene are MNHNY and SVGAGI (reference sequence). The CDR3 has 15 amino acids. Trimming removed 0 bases from V and 2 bases from J, with 8 bases in between. CDR3 in amino acids: CASSYSEWGNQPQHF. CDR3 nucleotides: TGTGCCAGCAGTTACTCGGAATGGGGCAATCAGCCCCAGCATTTT.